This TCR beta chain is drawn from a study of cytomegalovirus exposure and HLA in healthy donors. The study, taken as a whole, reports: As a later analysis showed, several of the most significant clusters appeared to be linked to common viral pathogens. Researchers left out some V segments, among them TRBV6-2 and TRBV6-3, as indistinguishable.

With regard to this clone: Its antigen is not known.

The CDR3 length is 16 residues. V lost 4 bases and J lost 2; bases outside the gene matches: 10. The germline V gene encodes CDR1 MDHEN and CDR2 SYDVKM. PCR primers comprised 60 Vbeta and 13 Jbeta primers. This table comes from immunoSEQ multiplex PCR, and its TCRdb copy is limited to in-frame clones, with some not included. Of 100,000 to 120,000 clones in the sample, about four fifths were seen once. The chain combines TRBV28 with TRBJ2-7, with 8 positions matching TRBD2. This TCR came from a woman aged 55 to 70 in good health and CMV-seropositive. Sequenced material: PBMCs. The CDR3 nucleotides read TGTGCCAGCAGTTCCCGTCCTAGCGGGTTTACCTACGAGCAGTACTTC. Translating it yields CASSSRPSGFTYEQYF.